A single sample is the source of the 32 T cell receptor beta chains below, sequenced in a study of technical replicates of blood from several donors. Sequencing was performed with immunoSEQ multiplex PCR; in TCRdb, only in-frame clones are kept and a portion is missing. The table lists 70,000 to 95,000 clones, 94% of them singletons. Sequencing used T cells isolated from PBMCs. These TCRs come from a human donor in good health.

The chain couples TRBV6-5 to TRBJ1-4, with no clear D. With 4 bases removed from V and 4 bases from J, the gap between germline ends came to 10 bases. The CDR3 loop spans 14 amino acids. Germline V gene data show CDR1 as MNHEY and CDR2 as SVGAGI. The CDR3 loop reads CASSFGRGNEKLFF. CDR3 DNA sequence: TGTGCCAGCAGTTTTGGACGGGGTAATGAAAAACTGTTTTTT.

The chain is built from TRBV7-9 and TRBJ2-3; the D gene is possibly TRBD2 (6 bases). Germline CDR1 is SEHNR and CDR2 is FQNEAQ (reference sequence). The CDR3 totals 15 residues. The germline V and J ends were trimmed by 4 bases and 6 bases, with 17 bases remaining between them. CDR3: CASSSLAGWGDTQYF. The CDR3 nucleotides read TGTGCCAGCAGCTCACTTGCGGGGTGGGGGGATACGCAGTATTTT.

This chain links TRBV6-4 with TRBJ2-1; D remains ambiguous. V gave up 3 bases and J gave up 6 bases, with 6 bases separating them. This CDR3 is built from 12 residues. Germline V gene sequence: CDR1 MRHNA, CDR2 SNTAGT. The CDR3 DNA follows: TGTGCCAGCAGTGATATGTTCAATGAGCAGTTCTTC. Translated, it gives CASSDMFNEQFF.

The gene calls are TRBV5-4 and TRBJ2-1; 14 nucleotides align to TRBD2. CDR1 and CDR2 (germline): SGHNT, YYREEE (reference sequence). The CDR3 consists of 16 residues. Germline trimming cut 2 bases from V and 6 bases from J; bases unmatched to any gene: 4. As DNA, the CDR3 is TGTGCCAGCAGCTTAGCCGGGACTAGCGGGAGCAATGAGCAGTTCTTC. This translates into CASSLAGTSGSNEQFF.

The chain joins TRBV4-2 to TRBJ2-7; TRBD1 is a possible D gene (5 bases). Per the germline V gene, CDR1 is LGHNA and CDR2 is YNFKEQ. CDR3 length equals 12 residues. The V end lost 5 bases, the J end lost 5 bases, and 10 bases lay between the germline ends. The CDR3 DNA sequence: TGTGCCAGCAGCAGGGGTATCCACGAGCAGTACTTC. Protein sequence: CASSRGIHEQYF.

The J gene is TRBJ2-7, the V gene TRBV11-2; TRBD1 aligns across 7 bases. V shed 5 bases and J 2 bases; nucleotides not matched to a gene: 12. The CDR3 is 16 amino acids. Germline V gene lookup returns CDR1 SGHAT and CDR2 FQNNGV. This CDR3 reads CASSPNRGVIPYEQYF. The CDR3 DNA reads TGTGCCAGCAGCCCGAACAGGGGAGTTATCCCCTACGAGCAGTACTTC. The full variable domain, with the rest looked up from reference TRBV11-2 and TRBJ2-7, is EAGVAQSPRYKIIEKRQSVAFWCNPISGHATLYWYQQILGQGPKLLIQFQNNGVVDDSQLPKDRFSAERLKGVDSTLKIQPAKLEDSAVYLCASSPNRGVIPYEQYFGPGTRLTVT.

The chain is built from TRBV5-6 and TRBJ2-1, with 9 bases identical to TRBD2. V lost 1 base to trimming and J lost 4 bases; unmatched junction nucleotides: 6. This CDR3 is 16 amino acids long. CDR1 is SGHDT and CDR2 is YYEEEE in the germline V gene. CDR3 in amino acids: CASSLRRGGIYNEQFF. CDR3 nucleotide sequence: TGTGCCAGCAGCTTGAGGCGGGGGGGTATATACAATGAGCAGTTCTTC.

The chain recombines TRBV29-1 with TRBJ2-3; TRBD2 matches at 7 bases. The CDR3 has 13 amino acids. V shed 8 bases and J 6 bases; nucleotides not matched to a gene: 11. CDR1 and CDR2 from the germline V gene are SQVTM and ANQGSEA. The CDR3 nucleotides are TGCAGCTCCCTAGGGGCGGGAGCGGATACGCAGTATTTT. This codes for CSSLGAGADTQYF.

V gene TRBV4-1 combines with J gene TRBJ1-3, with a tentative D call TRBD1 (6 bases). CDR3 length: 19 residues. CDR1 is MGHRA, CDR2 YSYEKL, per germline. V was clipped by 0 bases and J by 0 bases, with 18 bases between them. Here the CDR3 reads CASSQEGRGRLLSGNTIYF. The CDR3 coding sequence is TGCGCCAGCAGCCAAGAGGGGAGGGGGAGGCTTCTCTCTGGAAACACCATATATTTT.

V gene TRBV12-2 combines with J gene TRBJ1-5; TRBD1, the table's D call, lacks a check against the DNA. TRBV12-2 is a pseudogene. The CDR3 length is 17 residues. Here the CDR3 DNA reads TGTGCAAGTCGCTTACCTATGGACAGCTATAGCAATCAGCCCCAGCATTTT. This sequence encodes CASRLPMDSYSNQPQHF.

This chain connects TRBV6-1 to TRBJ2-1; no clear D. CDR3 length: 15 amino acids. Trimming shortened V by 0 bases and J by 4 bases, and 10 bases separated the two germline ends. Germline-derived CDR1 and CDR2 are MNHNS and SASEGT. CDR3 DNA sequence: TGTGCCAGCAGTGAAGCCAGGTTTACTTACAATGAGCAGTTCTTC. Its translation: CASSEARFTYNEQFF.

The gene calls are TRBV29-1 and TRBJ1-1; D call uncertain. Germline V gene data show CDR1 as SQVTM and CDR2 as ANQGSEA. V lost 4 bases and J lost 5, with 8 bases in between. This CDR3 comprises 11 residues. CDR3 nucleotide sequence: TGCAGCGTTGCAAGGCGGACTGAAGCTTTCTTT. This sequence encodes CSVARRTEAFF.

This clone was found once. The J gene is TRBJ1-2, the V gene TRBV27; TRBD1 aligns across 7 bases. This CDR3 has 13 amino acids. Germline lookup yields CDR1 MNHEY and CDR2 SMNVEV (reference sequence). V shed 2 bases, J shed 6 bases, and the junction held 3 bases outside the gene matches. Here the CDR3 DNA reads TGTGCCAGCAGTTTACTGGGGACAGATGGCTACACCTTC. Translation gives CASSLLGTDGYTF.

The chain carries TRBV5-4 and TRBJ2-7, with 7 positions matching TRBD1. The ends lost 3 bases at V and 3 bases at J; junction bases unmatched: 9. The germline gives CDR1 SGHNT, CDR2 YYREEE (reference sequence). This CDR3 is built from 15 residues. CDR3 protein: CASSSSRTGRYEQYF. In DNA form, the CDR3 reads TGTGCCAGCAGCTCGAGCAGGACAGGACGCTACGAGCAGTACTTC.

The genes are TRBV5-4 and TRBJ2-5; D remains ambiguous. V lost 0 bases, J lost 5 bases, and 17 bases lay in between. The CDR3 has 16 amino acids. Germline V gene data show CDR1 as SGHNT and CDR2 as YYREEE (reference sequence). CDR3 protein: CASSLAVGSPGETQYF. The DNA of the CDR3 is TGTGCCAGCAGCTTGGCGGTAGGCTCCCCCGGGGAGACCCAGTACTTC.

The chain combines TRBV10-1 with TRBJ2-5; 8 nucleotides align to TRBD2. CDR3 length equals 16 residues. Trimming took 0 bases from V and 4 from J; bases not matched to a gene: 7. Germline values: CDR1 WNHNN, CDR2 SYGVQD (reference sequence). The CDR3 is CASSESTLAGGETQYF. The CDR3 DNA sequence: TGCGCCAGCAGTGAGTCGACTCTCGCGGGGGGAGAGACCCAGTACTTC.

The chain couples TRBV9 to TRBJ2-1; 9 bases map to TRBD2. Germline values: CDR1 SGDLS, CDR2 YYNGEE. With 3 bases clipped from V and 3 bases from J, the junction kept 4 bases outside the gene matches. The CDR3 is 15 amino acids. CDR3: CASSDVSGGYNEQFF. As DNA, the CDR3 is TGTGCCAGCAGCGACGTTAGCGGGGGCTACAATGAGCAGTTCTTC.

This chain joins TRBV10-3 and TRBJ1-2; 9 bases are a match to TRBD1. V trimming: 5 bases; J trimming: 4 bases; junction bases outside the gene matches: 17. CDR3 length equals 18 residues. Germline values: CDR1 ENHRY, CDR2 SYGVKD. The CDR3 region has the DNA TGTGCCATCAGTAGGTCTTCGGGACAGGGAGACGGAGTCTATGGCTACACCTTC. The encoded protein is CAISRSSGQGDGVYGYTF.

The rearrangement uses TRBV27 and TRBJ1-2; no firm D call. The length of the CDR3 is 15 residues. Trimming pared 6 bases from V and 4 bases from J, leaving 18 bases between. The germline V gene encodes CDR1 MNHEY and CDR2 SMNVEV (reference sequence). The CDR3 coding sequence is TGTGCCAGCAGCTTGTCGCACCTAAACTCCTATGGCTACACCTTC. Protein: CASSLSHLNSYGYTF.

This clone occurred once. The chain has TRBV6-5 and TRBJ2-5; 9 nucleotides line up with TRBD2. The V gene end was trimmed by 4 bases and the J gene end by 5 bases; junction bases not matched to a gene: 5. This CDR3 region has 14 residues. The V gene's germline CDR1 is MNHEY and CDR2 SVGAGI. CDR3 bases: TGTGCCAGCAGTTTAGCGGGAGTGGGGGAGACCCAGTACTTC. Protein: CASSLAGVGETQYF.

The chain combines TRBV12-5 with TRBJ2-3; D ambiguous. The germline CDR1 and CDR2 sequences are LGHNT and FRNRAP. Between the trimmed V and J ends, which lost 0 bases and 1 base, there was a span of 17 bases. The CDR3 consists of 18 residues. The CDR3 loop reads CASGLVRVLPVGTDTQYF. Written as DNA, the CDR3 is TGTGCTAGTGGTTTGGTACGAGTTTTACCGGTAGGCACAGATACGCAGTATTTT.

The chain employs TRBV4-1 and TRBJ2-5; possibly TRBD1 for D (6 bases). V was trimmed by 4 bases and J by 1 base, leaving 13 bases between them. CDR1 and CDR2 from the germline V gene are MGHRA and YSYEKL. The CDR3 is made up of 15 amino acids. The CDR3 loop is CASSRITGFQETQYF. CDR3 DNA sequence: TGCGCCAGCAGCCGAATAACAGGGTTCCAAGAGACCCAGTACTTC.

This sequence joins TRBV11-2 and TRBJ2-7; 8 bases are shared with TRBD1. J gave up 6 bases and V 1 base, and 5 bases lay outside the gene matches. Per germline, CDR1 SGHAT and CDR2 FQNNGV. The CDR3 is 14 residues long. The CDR3 nucleotides are TGTGCCAGCAGCTTAGGGACAGGGCGCGGCGAGCAGTACTTC. Translated: CASSLGTGRGEQYF.

This clone was found once. The CDR3 region is CASSPVSRQETQYF. CDR3 DNA sequence: TGTGCCAGCAGTCCTGTTTCGCGGCAAGAGACCCAGTACTTC. This chain joins TRBV6-1 and TRBJ2-5, with D uncertain. Germline V gene data show CDR1 as MNHNS and CDR2 as SASEGT. CDR3 length: 14 residues. V lost 5 bases, J lost 2 bases, and 12 bases lay in between.

The chain has TRBV5-1 and TRBJ2-3, with TRBD1 as a possible D gene (5 bases). With 0 bases removed from V and 7 bases from J, the gap between germline ends came to 12 bases. Germline CDR1 and CDR2: SGHRS and YFSETQ. The CDR3 has 14 amino acids. The CDR3 DNA reads TGCGCCAGCAGCTTGGATCCTGGGGCACATACGCAGTATTTT. It codes for CASSLDPGAHTQYF.

The J gene is TRBJ1-1, the V gene TRBV2; perhaps TRBD1 as D (5 bases). Trimming removed 7 bases from V and 2 bases from J, with 14 bases in between. This CDR3 has 14 amino acids. Germline V gene data show CDR1 as SNHLY and CDR2 as FYNNEI. The CDR3 DNA reads as TGTGCCAGCACCCCCTGGGGGGGAAACACTGAAGCTTTCTTT. This codes for CASTPWGGNTEAFF.

The rearrangement joins TRBV9 to TRBJ1-1, with TRBD1 identical over 7 bases. CDR3 length: 12 residues. With 3 bases clipped from V and 5 bases from J, the junction kept 1 base outside the gene matches. CDR1 is SGDLS, CDR2 YYNGEE, per germline. The CDR3 is CASSAGGTEAFF. In DNA form, the CDR3 reads TGTGCCAGCAGCGCAGGGGGGACTGAAGCTTTCTTT.

The genes are TRBV28 and TRBJ2-7; possibly TRBD2 for D (6 bases). The CDR3 runs 13 residues. Germline loops: CDR1 MDHEN, CDR2 SYDVKM. Trimming shortened V by 7 bases and J by 0 bases, and 10 bases separated the two germline ends. The CDR3 spells CASTLASSYEQYF. For the CDR3, the DNA is TGTGCCAGCACCCTAGCGTCCTCCTACGAGCAGTACTTC.

This sequence joins TRBV28 and TRBJ2-7, with D perhaps matching TRBD1 (6 bases). Germline assignment: CDR1 MDHEN and CDR2 SYDVKM. V was pared by 6 bases and J by 1 base, with 13 bases between. CDR3 length: 14 residues. CDR3: CASSVLQGSYEQYF. Here the CDR3 DNA reads TGTGCCAGCAGCGTCCTCCAGGGGTCCTACGAGCAGTACTTC.

V gene TRBV4-1 combines with J gene TRBJ2-5; D remains ambiguous. Germline V lookup: CDR1 MGHRA, CDR2 YSYEKL. This CDR3 is 12 amino acids long. V was shortened by 2 bases and J by 5 bases, with 6 bases between the two germline ends. The CDR3 sequence is CASSQPMETQYF. CDR3 sequence (DNA): TGCGCCAGCAGCCAACCAATGGAGACCCAGTACTTC.

This chain joins TRBV28 and TRBJ2-3; TRBD2 matches 13 bases. Trimming cost V 6 bases and J 1 base; bases outside gene matches: 13. This CDR3 is built from 19 residues. Germline V CDR1 and CDR2: MDHEN, SYDVKM. In DNA form, the CDR3 reads TGTGCCAGCAGAACCGGGGGACTAGCGGGATGGTTGGGCACAGATACGCAGTATTTT. Translated: CASRTGGLAGWLGTDTQYF.

This rearrangement joins TRBV6-6 to TRBJ1-2; 7 bases agree with TRBD1. Germline V gene lookup returns CDR1 MNHNY and CDR2 SVGAGI (reference sequence). The ends lost 6 bases at V and 4 bases at J; junction bases unmatched: 5. The CDR3 totals 13 residues. In DNA form, the CDR3 reads TGTGCCAGCAGCCCGGGACAGATCTATGGCTACACCTTC. Its translation is CASSPGQIYGYTF.